One sample yielded the 25 T cell receptor beta chains listed below, sequenced in a study of blood T cell repertoires in COVID-19. Data came from immunoSEQ multiplex PCR; TCRdb stores just in-frame clones and leaves some out. The sample has some 150,000 clones; around 89% are singletons. The sequencing input was peripheral blood. These receptor sequences come from a man aged 55 to 70 with active or convalescent COVID-19.

A few counts support this clone. This chain connects TRBV19 to TRBJ1-5; perhaps TRBD1 as D (6 bases). The germline V and J ends were trimmed by 7 bases and 3 bases, with 16 bases remaining between them. The CDR3 has 15 amino acids. The germline gives CDR1 LNHDA, CDR2 SQIVND (reference sequence). The CDR3 reads CASNVLGQNNQPQHF. In nucleotides, the CDR3 is TGTGCCAGTAATGTTCTCGGACAGAACAATCAGCCCCAGCATTTT.

The chain's CDR3 is CASSQDLSPYEQYF. DNA for the CDR3: TGTGCCAGCAGCCAAGACCTCTCCCCCTACGAGCAGTACTTC. The chain has TRBV14 and TRBJ2-7; no reliable D call. The V and J ends lost 0 bases and 2 bases respectively, with 8 bases between them. The CDR3 runs to 14 residues. From germline, CDR1 is SGHDN and CDR2 FVKESK.

In nucleotides, the CDR3 is TGTGCCAGCAGCCCACAGAGCGGGGGTTCCTACAATGAGCAGTTCTTC. Its protein product is CASSPQSGGSYNEQFF. The V call is TRBV3-1 (or the pseudogene TRBV3-2), the J call TRBJ2-1; 8 positions agree with TRBD2. Germline V CDR1 and CDR2: LGHDT, YNNKEL (reference sequence). This CDR3 contains 16 residues. V lost 4 bases to trimming and J lost 1 base; unmatched junction nucleotides: 6.

The gene calls are TRBV6-5 and TRBJ2-5; 7 nucleotides agree with TRBD2. In germline, CDR1 is MNHEY, CDR2 SVGAGI. The J segment lost 1 base and the V segment lost 6 bases, leaving 5 bases of the junction unmatched. CDR3 size: 14 residues. CDR3 in DNA: TGTGCCAGCAGGCGGGGGTTCTCCCAAGAGACCCAGTACTTC. It translates to CASRRGFSQETQYF.

The chain has TRBV25-1 and TRBJ2-2; 8 bases agree with TRBD1. Germline CDR1 reads MGHDK; CDR2 reads SYGVNS. V lost 6 bases to trimming and J lost 3 bases; unmatched junction nucleotides: 0. The CDR3 totals 13 residues. In DNA form, the CDR3 reads TGTGCCAGCAGCAGGGGGCACACCGGGGAGCTGTTTTTT. It codes for CASSRGHTGELFF.

This clone appeared a few times. Here the CDR3 DNA reads TGTGCCAGCAGTTTAGTGGCAGGGGGGATGAGGTATGGCTACACCTTC. It translates to CASSLVAGGMRYGYTF. The chain employs TRBV27 and TRBJ1-2; 7 positions agree with TRBD1. Germline V lookup: CDR1 MNHEY, CDR2 SMNVEV (reference sequence). With V trimmed by 2 bases and J by 5 bases, 11 bases remained unmatched. The CDR3 has 16 amino acids.

The chain employs TRBV25-1 and TRBJ2-3; D call uncertain. Trimming pared 1 base from V and 11 bases from J, leaving 13 bases between. The germline gives CDR1 MGHDK, CDR2 SYGVNS. The CDR3 contains 13 residues. DNA of the CDR3: TGTGCCAGCAGTGAATTGGGCCCCAGAGAGCAGTATTTT. Translation: CASSELGPREQYF. The entire variable domain, with the rest obtained from reference TRBV25-1 and TRBJ2-3, is as follows: EADIYQTPRYLVIGTGKKITLECSQTMGHDKMYWYQQDPGMELHLIHYSYGVNSTEKGDLSSESTVSRIRTEHFPLTLESARPSHTSQYLCASSELGPREQYFGPGTRLTVL.

The V and J genes are TRBV6-2 or TRBV6-3 and TRBJ2-1, with 8 nucleotides matching TRBD2. CDR3 size: 15 residues. Trimming cost V 6 bases and J 6 bases; bases outside gene matches: 10. Germline loops: CDR1 MNHEY, CDR2 SVGEGT. CDR3 in amino acids: CASSKPGLGTNEQFF. The CDR3 nucleotides are TGTGCCAGCAGCAAACCGGGACTAGGGACCAATGAGCAGTTCTTC.

Here the CDR3 reads CASRRAGDNYGYTF. CDR3 bases: TGTGCCAGCAGACGAGCCGGGGATAACTATGGCTACACCTTC. J is TRBJ1-2 and V is TRBV28; D gene uncertain. The CDR3 is 14 residues long. In germline, CDR1 is MDHEN, CDR2 SYDVKM. V lost 6 bases and J 1 base, leaving 12 bases between the germline ends.

V gene TRBV2 combines with J gene TRBJ1-1; 7 positions match TRBD1. Germline CDR1 is SNHLY and CDR2 is FYNNEI. V trimming: 8 bases; J trimming: 6 bases; junction bases outside the gene matches: 12. The CDR3 contains 14 residues. CDR3 nucleotides: TGTGCCAGCGCAGGGGGTACACTAGGGGCTGAAGCTTTCTTT. Protein sequence: CASAGGTLGAEAFF.

A single count supports this clone. V usage is TRBV20-1 and J usage is TRBJ2-5; D unclear. Germline CDR1 and CDR2: DFQATT and SNEGSKA (reference sequence). The CDR3 is 11 amino acids. The V gene lost 4 bases and the J gene lost 0 bases, with 3 bases spanning the gap. The CDR3 region is CSATNQETQYF. CDR3 bases: TGCAGTGCTACAAACCAAGAGACCCAGTACTTC.

The table lists this clone with a count of one. The V call is TRBV18, the J call TRBJ2-7, with 7 bases lining up with TRBD2. The CDR3 runs to 15 residues. V lost 4 bases to trimming and J lost 4 bases; unmatched junction nucleotides: 10. Germline lookup yields CDR1 KGHSH and CDR2 LQKENI. Here the CDR3 reads CASSLGGVLTYEQYF. In nucleotides, the CDR3 is TGTGCCAGCTCACTGGGGGGGGTCCTGACGTACGAGCAGTACTTC.

The chain is built from TRBV7-2 and TRBJ1-5; 7 bases are a match to TRBD1. The length of the CDR3 is 15 residues. After removal of 1 base from V and 6 bases from J, the junction contained 6 bases not matched to a gene. Germline loops: CDR1 SGHTA, CDR2 FQGNSA. CDR3 amino acids: CASSLGQGSRQPQHF. CDR3 sequence (DNA): TGTGCCAGCAGCTTAGGACAGGGATCGCGTCAGCCCCAGCATTTT. The full variable domain, rest sourced from reference TRBV7-2 and TRBJ1-5, is GAGVSQSPSNKVTEKGKDVELRCDPISGHTALYWYRQSLGQGLEFLIYFQGNSAPDKSGLPSDRFSAERTGGSVSTLTIQRTQQEDSAVYLCASSLGQGSRQPQHFGDGTRLSIL.

The gene calls are TRBV28 and TRBJ1-4; 10 nucleotides agree with TRBD1. There are 15 residues in the CDR3. Germline assignment: CDR1 MDHEN and CDR2 SYDVKM. V lost 5 bases, J lost 7 bases, and 7 bases stayed unmatched. The CDR3 sequence is CASSTRQGASEKLFF. The CDR3 DNA reads as TGTGCCAGCAGTACCCGACAGGGGGCGAGTGAAAAACTGTTTTTT.

This clone was seen just once. The chain carries TRBV28 and TRBJ2-7; 9 bases match TRBD1. This CDR3 has 15 amino acids. V lost 3 bases, J lost 2 bases, and 5 bases stayed unmatched. In germline, CDR1 is MDHEN, CDR2 SYDVKM. CDR3 sequence reads: CASSLAGQGAYEQYF. The CDR3 DNA is TGTGCCAGCAGTTTGGCGGGACAGGGAGCCTACGAGCAGTACTTC.

This chain uses TRBV6-5 with TRBJ1-3, with D perhaps matching TRBD1 (5 bases). This CDR3 region has 14 residues. The V gene's germline CDR1 is MNHEY and CDR2 SVGAGI. V dropped 6 bases and J dropped 3 bases, with 12 bases sitting between them. CDR3 protein: CASSPSGLGNTIYF. CDR3 DNA sequence: TGTGCCAGCAGCCCGTCGGGACTTGGAAACACCATATATTTT.

For the CDR3, the DNA is TGTGCCAGCAGCCTTACTAGCGCGTACGAAGAGACCCAGTACTTC. Translating it yields CASSLTSAYEETQYF. The genes are TRBV7-2 and TRBJ2-5; 7 bases are a match to TRBD2. The CDR3 has 15 residues. With 5 bases clipped from V and 3 bases from J, the junction kept 9 bases outside the gene matches. Looked up from germline, CDR1 is SGHTA and CDR2 is FQGNSA. Full variable domain (outside the CDR3, taken from reference TRBV7-2 and TRBJ2-5): GAGVSQSPSNKVTEKGKDVELRCDPISGHTALYWYRQSLGQGLEFLIYFQGNSAPDKSGLPSDRFSAERTGGSVSTLTIQRTQQEDSAVYLCASSLTSAYEETQYFGPGTRLLVL.

J is TRBJ1-6 and V is TRBV12-3 or TRBV12-4, with TRBD1 as a possible D gene (5 bases). The germline V and J ends were trimmed by 5 bases and 6 bases, with 8 bases remaining between them. CDR3 length: 13 residues. The CDR3 DNA reads TGTGCCAGCAGTGGGGGGACTAATTCACCCCTCCACTTT. It encodes CASSGGTNSPLHF.

The gene calls are TRBV12-3 or TRBV12-4 and TRBJ1-3; D gene ambiguous. Trimming removed 6 bases at V and 4 bases at J, with 4 bases between. This CDR3 region has 11 residues. DNA for the CDR3: TGTGCCAGCAGGAGCGGAAACACCATATATTTT. Translated, it gives CASRSGNTIYF.

The chain recombines TRBV6-5 with TRBJ2-1, with D perhaps TRBD2 (6 bases). V was cut by 2 bases and J by 4 bases, with 12 bases left in between. CDR1 and CDR2 from the germline V gene are MNHEY and SVGAGI. CDR3 length: 15 residues. The CDR3 region is CASSYGGMQYNEQFF. In DNA, the CDR3 is TGTGCCAGCAGTTACGGCGGGATGCAGTACAATGAGCAGTTCTTC.

This rearrangement joins TRBV15 to TRBJ2-7; a weak D match, TRBD1 (6 bases). Germline assignment: CDR1 LNHNV and CDR2 YYDKDF (reference sequence). CDR3 length equals 14 residues. The V and J ends lost 1 base and 1 base respectively, with 8 bases between them. In DNA, the CDR3 is TGTGCCACCAGCAGAGGGGGGCAGTCCTACGAGCAGTACTTC. This translates into CATSRGGQSYEQYF.

The chain has TRBV28 and TRBJ2-1; 10 bases fit TRBD2. The CDR3 length is 17 residues. Trimming removed 4 bases from V and 0 bases from J; junction bases left unmatched: 6. Looked up from germline, CDR1 is MDHEN and CDR2 is SYDVKM. CDR3 coding DNA: TGTGCCAGCAGTTCCTCTAGCGGGGGACTCTCCTACAATGAGCAGTTCTTC. It specifies CASSSSSGGLSYNEQFF.

The chain links TRBV28 to TRBJ1-3, with 9 nucleotides matching TRBD1. Trimming at V came to 1 base and at J to 4 bases, leaving 8 bases not matched to a gene. The CDR3 runs 17 residues. Germline V lookup: CDR1 MDHEN, CDR2 SYDVKM. The CDR3 here is CASSLLGTGTSGNTIYF. CDR3 bases: TGTGCCAGCAGTTTATTAGGGACAGGGACTTCCGGAAACACCATATATTTT.

In its sample, this clone was seen once. The chain recombines TRBV6-6 with TRBJ2-1; 9 positions match TRBD1. The trim removed 5 bases at V and 6 bases at J, leaving 5 bases unmatched. This CDR3 spans 14 amino acids. Germline CDR1 reads MNHNY; CDR2 reads SVGAGI (reference sequence). The CDR3 sequence: CASSKATGGNEQFF. CDR3 in DNA: TGTGCCAGCAGTAAGGCGACAGGGGGCAATGAGCAGTTCTTC.

The chain employs TRBV9 and TRBJ2-3, with 11 bases aligning to TRBD2. Germline CDR1 reads SGDLS; CDR2 reads YYNGEE. Trimming removed 0 bases from V and 1 base from J; junction bases left unmatched: 4. The CDR3 is 17 amino acids. The CDR3: CASSVETSGMGTDTQYF. Here the CDR3 DNA reads TGTGCCAGCAGCGTAGAGACTAGCGGGATGGGCACAGATACGCAGTATTTT.